These 32 T cell receptor beta chains originate from one sample sequenced in a study of shared clonotypes between healthy human individuals. As defined, naive CD8 cells were CD45RO-negative and positively selected for CCR7, with terminally differentiated effector memory CD45RA+ cells excluded. Using immunoSEQ multiplex PCR, the repertoire was profiled, and TCRdb retains in-frame clones only, with some absent. The sample lists under 850,000 clones; roughly 92% were seen once. The sequenced sample was naive CD8+ T cells sorted from blood. The receptor set was obtained from a man in his thirties or forties in good health.

V gene TRBV28 combines with J gene TRBJ1-2; 9 nucleotides match TRBD1. This CDR3 has 15 residues. The germline gives CDR1 MDHEN, CDR2 SYDVKM. V lost 6 bases, J lost 4 bases, and 9 bases stayed unmatched. The CDR3 region is CASRRGQGRTYGYTF. The CDR3 DNA reads as TGTGCCAGCAGGCGGGGACAGGGAAGAACCTATGGCTACACCTTC.

On this clone itself: This sequence may be a read error, since a much larger clone differs from it by one base. The same CDR3 can be traced to other DNA sequences in this sample. This sequence joins TRBV11-2 and TRBJ2-1; no definite D call. Trimming pared 1 base from V and 6 bases from J, leaving 4 bases between. CDR1 and CDR2 (germline): SGHAT, FQNNGV. This CDR3 comprises 12 residues. DNA for the CDR3: TGTGCCAGCAGCTTAGTGGTCAATGAGCAGTTCTTC. Protein: CASSLVVNEQFF.

The rearrangement joins TRBV6-1 to TRBJ1-2; 7 bases agree with TRBD1. The V gene's germline CDR1 is MNHNS and CDR2 SASEGT. The CDR3 has 15 residues. Unmatched junction bases numbered 6, after V lost 2 bases and J lost 3 bases. CDR3 bases: TGTGCCAGCAGTGAAACCCAAGGGGGCTACTATGGCTACACCTTC. Protein: CASSETQGGYYGYTF.

This sequence joins TRBV7-8 and TRBJ2-7; D is undetermined. Trimming shortened V by 4 bases and J by 2 bases, and 9 bases separated the two germline ends. This CDR3 contains 13 residues. Germline-derived CDR1 and CDR2 are SGHVS and FQNEAQ. CDR3 amino acids: CASSSIGAYEQYF. CDR3 DNA sequence: TGTGCCAGCAGCTCAATTGGGGCCTACGAGCAGTACTTC.

The chain combines TRBV11-2 with TRBJ1-5; 8 nucleotides align to TRBD1. This CDR3 contains 16 residues. Germline V gene data show CDR1 as SGHAT and CDR2 as FQNNGV. V was clipped by 1 base and J by 2 bases; unmatched bases: 4. CDR3 amino acids: CASSLAAGQGNQPQHF. The CDR3 bases are TGTGCCAGCAGCTTAGCCGCGGGACAGGGCAATCAGCCCCAGCATTTT.

This clone was counted a few times. The chain employs TRBV6-6 and TRBJ1-2; D remains unclear. Trimming pared 7 bases from V and 1 base from J, leaving 16 bases between. Per germline, CDR1 MNHNY and CDR2 SVGAGI (reference sequence). CDR3 length: 15 residues. CDR3: CASTSGLAFNYGYTF. The CDR3 DNA sequence: TGTGCCAGCACTTCAGGCTTGGCGTTTAACTATGGCTACACCTTC.

This chain joins TRBV25-1 and TRBJ2-1; unclear D gene. This CDR3 comprises 11 residues. From germline, CDR1 is MGHDK and CDR2 SYGVNS. Trimming removed 3 bases at V and 5 bases at J, with 2 bases between. The CDR3 here is CASSENNEQFF. CDR3 nucleotide sequence: TGTGCCAGCAGTGAGAACAATGAGCAGTTCTTC.

The chain couples TRBV29-1 to TRBJ2-3, with 9 positions matching TRBD2. V shed 6 bases, J shed 0 bases, and the junction held 4 bases outside the gene matches. The CDR3 has 14 residues. CDR1 is SQVTM and CDR2 is ANQGSEA in the germline V gene. The CDR3 is CSVLAGSSTDTQYF. In DNA form, the CDR3 reads TGCAGCGTCCTAGCGGGGTCTAGCACAGATACGCAGTATTTT.

This clone was counted many times. The chain uses TRBV27 and TRBJ1-4, with a tentative D call TRBD1 (5 bases). Germline V gene data show CDR1 as MNHEY and CDR2 as SMNVEV (reference sequence). CDR3 length equals 14 residues. The V end was cut by 2 bases, the J end by 6 bases, with 10 bases between. The CDR3: CASSLLGQDEKLFF. The CDR3, as DNA: TGTGCCAGCAGTTTACTGGGGCAGGATGAAAAACTGTTTTTT.

This rearrangement joins TRBV7-9 to TRBJ1-4; 9 nucleotides align to TRBD1. Trimming took 6 bases from V and 7 from J; bases not matched to a gene: 15. CDR3 length: 17 amino acids. Germline V CDR1 and CDR2: SEHNR, FQNEAQ (reference sequence). In nucleotides, the CDR3 is TGTGCCAGCAGGATGCCTGTTTTGGGACAGGGTAGTGAAAAACTGTTTTTT. Protein: CASRMPVLGQGSEKLFF.

The chain employs TRBV29-1 and TRBJ1-2, with D perhaps TRBD1 (5 bases). Germline V CDR1 and CDR2: SQVTM, ANQGSEA. The CDR3 consists of 11 residues. Trimming removed 6 bases from V and 6 bases from J, with 11 bases in between. DNA of the CDR3: TGCAGCGTCGGGATCAGGGATGGCTACACCTTC. It encodes CSVGIRDGYTF. Full variable domain (remainder filled in from reference TRBV29-1 and TRBJ1-2): SAVISQKPSRDICQRGTSLTIQCQVDSQVTMMFWYRQQPGQSLTLIATANQGSEATYESGFVIDKFPISRPNLTFSTLTVSNMSPEDSSIYLCSVGIRDGYTFGSGTRLTVV.

The V gene is TRBV28, the J gene TRBJ2-6; possibly TRBD1 for D (5 bases). The V end lost 6 bases, the J end lost 0 bases, and 9 bases lay between the germline ends. The CDR3 length is 15 residues. CDR1 MDHEN and CDR2 SYDVKM come from the germline V gene. The CDR3 DNA reads TGTGCCAGCAGCGGCAGGGCCTCTGGGGCCAACGTCCTGACTTTC. It translates to CASSGRASGANVLTF.

CDR3 region: CASSVVRVGGYNEQFF. DNA for the CDR3: TGTGCCAGCAGCGTAGTACGGGTAGGGGGTTACAATGAGCAGTTCTTC. The chain combines TRBV9 with TRBJ2-1, with D possibly being TRBD1 (6 bases). The CDR3 spans 16 residues. The V end was cut by 0 bases, the J end by 4 bases, with 14 bases between. The germline V gene encodes CDR1 SGDLS and CDR2 YYNGEE.

For this clone: Within the sample, other DNA sequences also encode this same CDR3. V usage is TRBV9 and J usage is TRBJ1-2; tentative D call: TRBD1 (5 bases). Germline V gene sequence: CDR1 SGDLS, CDR2 YYNGEE. The V gene lost 0 bases and the J gene lost 3 bases, with 9 bases spanning the gap. The CDR3 extends over 14 amino acids. The CDR3 is CASSVGGGDYGYTF. CDR3 sequence (DNA): TGTGCCAGCAGCGTAGGGGGAGGGGACTATGGCTACACCTTC.

The V gene is TRBV18, the J gene TRBJ2-1; D might be TRBD2 (6 bases). V was trimmed by 3 bases and J by 2 bases, leaving 17 bases between them. Per germline, CDR1 KGHSH and CDR2 LQKENI. The CDR3 totals 17 residues. The CDR3 protein is CASSPTHGSGPYNEQFF. The CDR3, as DNA: TGTGCCAGCTCACCGACCCATGGTAGCGGACCCTACAATGAGCAGTTCTTC.

The chain links TRBV28 to TRBJ2-3; possibly TRBD2 for D (6 bases). CDR1 and CDR2 (germline): MDHEN, SYDVKM. The CDR3 consists of 13 residues. Trimming took off 4 bases at V and 4 bases at J, with 9 bases between the two ends. This CDR3 reads CASSWRVADTQYF. DNA of the CDR3: TGTGCCAGCAGTTGGAGGGTTGCAGATACGCAGTATTTT.

The CDR3 spells CASTSFTGRDFTSPYNEQFF. The CDR3 region has the DNA TGTGCCAGCACCTCTTTTACGGGACGGGACTTTACCAGCCCCTACAATGAGCAGTTCTTC. The chain links TRBV28 to TRBJ2-1; D perhaps matches TRBD2 (6 bases). Per the germline V gene, CDR1 is MDHEN and CDR2 is SYDVKM. CDR3 length equals 20 residues. The ends were cut back, 7 bases at V and 2 bases at J, with 30 bases in the middle.

The CDR3 is CASSLYTTSIYEQYF. The CDR3 coding sequence is TGTGCCAGCAGTTTATATACTACCTCGATCTACGAGCAGTACTTC. The chain is built from TRBV27 and TRBJ2-7; D is uncertain. Looked up from germline, CDR1 is MNHEY and CDR2 is SMNVEV (reference sequence). The V and J ends lost 1 base and 3 bases respectively, with 13 bases between them. The CDR3 is made up of 15 amino acids.

The V and J genes are TRBV27 and TRBJ1-5; no definite D call. The CDR3 has 16 residues. The V gene's germline CDR1 is MNHEY and CDR2 SMNVEV (reference sequence). V lost 3 bases and J 1 base, leaving 13 bases between the germline ends. The CDR3 reads CASSLLGPASNQPQHF. CDR3 coding DNA: TGTGCCAGCAGTTTGTTAGGTCCGGCGAGCAATCAGCCCCAGCATTTT.

The V call is TRBV28, the J call TRBJ2-3; D gene uncertain. Per germline, CDR1 MDHEN and CDR2 SYDVKM. CDR3 length: 14 residues. Trimming pared 3 bases from V and 1 base from J, leaving 8 bases between. The CDR3 reads CASSFRLGTDTQYF. In DNA, the CDR3 is TGTGCCAGCAGTTTTAGGCTCGGCACAGATACGCAGTATTTT.

This clone turned up a few times. The chain employs TRBV13 and TRBJ1-1; D is uncertain. With 2 bases removed from V and 3 bases from J, the gap between germline ends came to 4 bases. CDR1 is PRHDT, CDR2 FYEKMQ, per germline (reference sequence). This CDR3 contains 12 residues. This chain's CDR3 is CASSLLDTEAFF. CDR3 in DNA: TGTGCCAGCAGCTTATTGGACACTGAAGCTTTCTTT.

The chain is built from TRBV9 and TRBJ2-7, with D possibly being TRBD1 (6 bases). Per the germline V gene, CDR1 is SGDLS and CDR2 is YYNGEE. V lost 4 bases and J lost 0, with 14 bases in between. This CDR3 contains 15 residues. CDR3 nucleotides: TGTGCCAGCAGCAGGCGGACAGAAAGCTCCTACGAGCAGTACTTC. This encodes CASSRRTESSYEQYF.

This chain joins TRBV7-9 and TRBJ2-3; 7 nucleotides align to TRBD2. Germline-derived CDR1 and CDR2 are SEHNR and FQNEAQ (reference sequence). This CDR3 contains 16 residues. J was trimmed by 3 bases and V by 3 bases; bases with no gene match: 9. The CDR3 DNA follows: TGTGCCAGCAGCTTCTTTGGGGGAGGGCCAACAGATACGCAGTATTTT. Encoded protein: CASSFFGGGPTDTQYF.

The gene calls are TRBV2 and TRBJ1-2; 12 bases are shared with TRBD1. V was clipped by 10 bases and J by 4 bases; unmatched bases: 7. Germline CDR1 SNHLY, CDR2 FYNNEI. The CDR3 length is 14 residues. This CDR3 is CATPGTGGRYGYTF. In DNA, the CDR3 is TGTGCCACCCCAGGGACAGGGGGCCGCTATGGCTACACCTTC.

V and J are TRBV28 and TRBJ2-4, with 8 bases lining up with TRBD1. Trimming at V came to 6 bases and at J to 2 bases, leaving 15 bases not matched to a gene. The CDR3 consists of 18 residues. Germline CDR1 is MDHEN and CDR2 is SYDVKM. For the CDR3, the DNA is TGTGCCAGCAGCTCGGACTTCCGGGACAGGTTTCCCAAAAACATTCAGTACTTC. The encoded protein is CASSSDFRDRFPKNIQYF.

This clone appeared once. The chain employs TRBV6-5 and TRBJ2-7; weak D call: TRBD1 (5 bases). V was pared by 6 bases and J by 3 bases, with 9 bases between. The CDR3 totals 12 residues. Looked up from germline, CDR1 is MNHEY and CDR2 is SVGAGI. The CDR3 nucleotides are TGTGCCAGCAGCCACAGGAACTACGAGCAGTACTTC. Its protein product is CASSHRNYEQYF.

This sequence joins TRBV4-3 and TRBJ1-4; 7 positions match TRBD1. The V gene's germline CDR1 is LGHNA and CDR2 YSLEER. The CDR3 runs 15 residues. Trimming at V came to 0 bases and at J to 7 bases, leaving 5 bases not matched to a gene. Here the CDR3 DNA reads TGCGCCAGCAGCCAAGAGGGGACAGACCTTGAAAAACTGTTTTTT. Its translation is CASSQEGTDLEKLFF.

This clone was counted once. The rearrangement uses TRBV7-8 and TRBJ2-7, with no clear D. This CDR3 contains 12 residues. Germline values: CDR1 SGHVS, CDR2 FQNEAQ. V was trimmed by 7 bases and J by 0 bases, leaving 7 bases between them. Here the CDR3 reads CASTDVSYEQYF. The CDR3, as DNA: TGTGCCAGCACTGACGTCTCCTACGAGCAGTACTTC.

A note on this clone: Within the sample, other DNA sequences also encode this same CDR3. The rearrangement joins TRBV27 to TRBJ2-1; D remains unclear. Looked up from germline, CDR1 is MNHEY and CDR2 is SMNVEV (reference sequence). There are 12 residues in the CDR3. The V and J ends lost 2 bases and 7 bases respectively, with 6 bases between them. The CDR3 DNA reads as TGTGCCAGCAGTTTAAGTCGAAATGAGCAGTTCTTC. This codes for CASSLSRNEQFF.

J is TRBJ2-1 and V is TRBV27; D unresolved. The V gene's germline CDR1 is MNHEY and CDR2 SMNVEV (reference sequence). V lost 5 bases, J lost 0 bases, and 8 bases lay in between. The CDR3 is 14 amino acids. CDR3 sequence: CASSLVASYNEQFF. CDR3 coding DNA: TGTGCCAGCAGTCTAGTGGCCTCCTACAATGAGCAGTTCTTC.

The V gene is TRBV28, the J gene TRBJ2-3, with a possible D match to TRBD2 (6 bases). V was clipped by 6 bases and J by 4 bases, with 17 bases between them. Germline V lookup: CDR1 MDHEN, CDR2 SYDVKM. The CDR3 is 15 amino acids. CDR3 amino acids: CASRGGPLRADTQYF. The CDR3 coding sequence is TGTGCCAGCAGGGGGGGACCCTTGAGGGCAGATACGCAGTATTTT.

The V and J genes are TRBV9 and TRBJ1-2, with 7 bases lining up with TRBD1. The V gene's germline CDR1 is SGDLS and CDR2 YYNGEE. V shed 5 bases, J shed 5 bases, and the junction held 3 bases outside the gene matches. The CDR3 loop spans 12 amino acids. CDR3 sequence reads: CASRGTAYGYTF. CDR3 DNA: TGTGCCAGCAGGGGGACAGCGTATGGCTACACCTTC.